The T cell receptor beta chain described here comes from a study of sequential checkpoint blockade in melanoma (dated by TCRdb to about 2019). Context from the whole study: Using 1:1 randomization, the trial assigned patients either to first-line nivolumab followed by ipilimumab (arm A) or to ipilimumab followed by nivolumab (arm B). Maintenance nivolumab came after both trial sequences. What the work shows at the level of the full study, not this receptor alone: Validation of the response-prediction model combining TCR metrics and mutation burden is needed in larger, independent patient cohorts.

The sample's treatment or condition label, in plain terms: randomized to nivolumab then ipilimumab (arm A) or the reverse (arm B). No trial patient had received prior DNA-damaging chemotherapy. On a FACS Aria II flow cytometer, live CD3+CD8+ cells that were negative for CD19 and CD56 were sorted from thawed PBMCs. The samples were obtained from melanoma patients enrolled in CheckMate 064, an open-label, randomized phase II trial testing sequential checkpoint blockade. Peripheral blood mononuclear cells were obtained through leukapheresis, purified using Ficoll-Paque, and frozen in human serum containing around 10% DMSO. Right after sorting, the blood CD3+CD8+ cells were verified to be >95% pure, and DNA extraction followed. TCRbeta CDR3 regions were immunosequenced from genomic DNA with the immunoSEQ Assay. Genomic DNA was amplified by bias-controlled multiplex PCR before high-throughput sequencing. In the source study's methods: To quantify the absolute abundance of each unique TCRbeta CDR3 region, the sequences were collapsed and filtered. Clonality, defined as 1 minus Pielou's evenness, was calculated using only productive rearrangements. Clones with significantly greater frequencies in on-treatment versus baseline samples were identified using a previously published method. TCRdb stores this immuneACCESS table with in-frame sequences only. Part of the clones is absent; in the studies checked, under half of the shortfall reflects unresolved V genes, and no reason is known for the rest. V, J and clone size reflect that table, while D and trimming were determined from the DNA. A total of 31,000 or so clones appear in this sample, approximately 86% of them only once. The ten largest clones represent 22% of the sample.

The CDR3 measures 14 amino acids from cysteine to phenylalanine. Only the CDR3 DNA is retained, 42 bases long and in frame from the first base. Clipping removes 5 bases from V and 6 bases from J, with 6 as the unmatched junction base count. The germline V gene provides CDR1 SGHDT and CDR2 YYEEEE. Notes on this clone: No antigen is known for it. No per-base quality is available; no much larger clone lies one base away.

The specimen comprised CD8+ T cells sorted from blood (inferred from file names), sampled from a patient given nivolumab and ipilimumab in sequence. The TCR was taken from a human donor with melanoma. The rearranged chain carries TRBV5-6 and TRBJ2-7; 12 central nucleotides agree with TRBD1. The nucleotide sequence is TGTGCCAGCAGTCCCGGGACAGGGGGCCCCGAGCAGTACTTC. It translates to CASSPGTGGPEQYF.